The rows below give T cell receptor beta chains drawn from one sample of a study of shared clonotypes between healthy human individuals. TCRdb keeps only in-frame clones here, not all; method: immunoSEQ multiplex PCR. The profile shows about 600,000 clones, around 97% of them singletons. The sequenced sample consisted of naive CD4+ T cells sorted from blood. These receptors all stem from a woman aged 25 to 39 in good health. Both conserved end residues are part of each CDR3. D genes are given only for firm matches. Not every row has a clone size; where given, it reads once, few, many or a size class.

clone_size | d_call | j_call | v_call | cdr3_aa | cdr3_nt
. | . | TRBJ2-2 | TRBV6-1 | CASKGENTGELFF | TGTGCCAGCAAGGGGGAGAACACCGGGGAGCTGTTTTTT
. | TRBD2 | TRBJ2-1 | TRBV5-1 | CASSTNALAQSYNEQFF | TGCGCCAGCAGCACGAATGCACTAGCGCAGTCCTACAATGAGCAGTTCTTC
. | TRBD2 | TRBJ2-7 | TRBV5-1 | CASRQAGRGYEQYF | TGCGCCAGCAGACAAGCGGGGAGAGGCTACGAGCAGTACTTC
few | . | TRBJ1-2 | TRBV10-1 | CASSRERNQGHTF | TGCGCCAGCAGTAGAGAGAGAAACCAGGGGCACACCTTC
. | TRBD2 | TRBJ2-3 | TRBV7-9 | CASSLGRAGRDTQYF | TGTGCCAGCAGCTTAGGTCGAGCGGGAAGAGATACGCAGTATTTT
. | TRBD1 | TRBJ1-4 | TRBV5-1 | CASSYRQGGYGEKLFF | TGCGCCAGCAGCTATAGACAGGGAGGGTACGGTGAAAAACTGTTTTTT
. | . | TRBJ2-7 | TRBV15 | CATSRDEGLDEQYF | TGTGCCACCAGCAGAGACGAAGGACTCGACGAGCAGTACTTC
. | . | TRBJ2-7 | TRBV7-3 | CASSSQYGTYYEQYF | TGTGCCAGCAGCTCACAATATGGGACTTACTACGAGCAGTACTTC
. | . | TRBJ2-7 | TRBV11-2 | CASSHFVRPGRYEQYF | TGTGCCAGCAGCCACTTTGTGAGACCGGGGCGCTACGAGCAGTACTTC
. | . | TRBJ2-5 | TRBV18 | CASSPLAGLQETQYF | TGTGCCAGCTCACCACTTGCGGGATTGCAAGAGACCCAGTACTTC